This passage covers 6 T cell receptor beta chains from one sample sequenced in a study of T cells in Graves' hyperthyroidism and ophthalmopathy. RNA transcripts gave rise to amplified TCR beta CDR3 regions. Researchers ran a first-round RT-PCR on the TCR CDR3 using the HTBI primer set. TCRdb fed the multiplex PCR reads into MiXCR, producing one record per CDR3 protein. The sample comprises roughly 330,000 distinct CDR3 sequences, about 15% of which are singletons, and roughly 31% rests with the top ten. Sequencing was done on a sample of blood. The receptors were gathered from a man aged 25 to 40 with Graves' hyperthyroidism.

This clonotype was seen repeatedly, ten times or more. The V gene is TRBV2, the J gene TRBJ2-2; D is unclear. The CDR3 has 10 amino acids. Trimming stripped 8 bases from V and 8 bases from J, with 6 bases between. Germline assignment: CDR1 SNHLY and CDR2 FYNNEI. This CDR3 is CASQSGELFF. The CDR3 region has the DNA TGTGCCAGCCAGTCTGGGGAGCTGTTTTTT.

There are many counts of this clonotype. The chain employs TRBV12-3 or TRBV12-4 and TRBJ2-5; possible D gene TRBD2, 6 bases. The CDR3 has 14 residues. V lost 4 bases, J lost 5 bases, and 14 bases lay in between. DNA for the CDR3: TGTGCCAGCAGTTCCGGGAGCCGGGTGGAGACCCAGTACTTC. Protein sequence: CASSSGSRVETQYF.

This clonotype was recorded a few times. This chain uses TRBV7-9 with TRBJ2-7; TRBD2 matches at 8 bases. This CDR3 spans 21 amino acids. The germline gives CDR1 SEHNR, CDR2 FQNEAQ (reference sequence). The ends lost 5 bases at V and 5 bases at J; junction bases unmatched: 29. The CDR3 region has the DNA TGTGCCAGCAGCGAGTTTAGTCGGACTAGCTTAACCCAAGGGGGTATCGACGAGCAGTACTTC. Its translation is CASSEFSRTSLTQGGIDEQYF.

This clonotype was seen ten or more times. The V and J genes are TRBV5-1 and TRBJ2-1; 9 nucleotides match TRBD1. Germline loops: CDR1 SGHRS, CDR2 YFSETQ. CDR3 length: 15 amino acids. J gave up 8 bases and V 0 bases, and 6 bases lay outside the gene matches. For the CDR3, the DNA is TGCGCCAGCAGCTTGGTGGGACAGGGTGCCGATGAGCAGTTCTTC. Protein sequence: CASSLVGQGADEQFF.

This clonotype was recorded at least ten times. The chain has TRBV20-1 and TRBJ2-1; 15 positions match TRBD2. V lost 4 bases to trimming and J lost 8 bases; unmatched junction nucleotides: 6. Germline V gives CDR1 DFQATT, CDR2 SNEGSKA (reference sequence). There are 15 residues in the CDR3. Here the CDR3 reads CSATPGLAGGDEQFF. The DNA for the CDR3 is TGCAGTGCTACCCCGGGACTAGCGGGAGGAGATGAGCAGTTCTTC.

This clonotype was counted at least ten times. V gene TRBV14 combines with J gene TRBJ2-7; D is undetermined. Trimming took off 1 base at V and 1 base at J, with 14 bases between the two ends. Germline assignment: CDR1 SGHDN and CDR2 FVKESK. The CDR3 contains 16 residues. CDR3 sequence reads: CASSQGHPIGSYEQYF. The CDR3 bases are TGTGCCAGCAGCCAAGGACACCCAATCGGATCCTACGAGCAGTACTTC.